Below are 32 T cell receptor beta chains sequenced from a single sample in a study of T cells in Graves' hyperthyroidism and ophthalmopathy. Researchers amplified the TCR beta CDR3 regions from RNA transcripts. With the HTBI primer set, the TCR CDR3 went through a first round of RT-PCR. TCRdb re-derived calls from the multiplex PCR reads in MiXCR, one entry per CDR3 protein. The sample has 300,000 to 500,000 distinct CDR3 sequences, over 12% seen once. The sequencing input was blood. The receptors come from a man in his fifties with Graves' ophthalmopathy.

This clonotype has only a few counts. The rearrangement joins TRBV27 to TRBJ2-2; D uncertain. Trimming removed 5 bases from V and 7 bases from J, with 11 bases in between. The CDR3 has 13 amino acids. Germline CDR1 reads MNHEY; CDR2 reads SMNVEV (reference sequence). CDR3 residues: CASSTTLSGELFF. The CDR3 DNA reads TGTGCCAGCAGTACTACGCTAAGCGGGGAGCTGTTTTTT.

In its sample, this clonotype was seen many times. The chain couples TRBV27 to TRBJ2-7; 9 positions match TRBD1. J gave up 6 bases and V 8 bases, and 5 bases lay outside the gene matches. Per germline, CDR1 MNHEY and CDR2 SMNVEV (reference sequence). The CDR3 is 12 amino acids. CDR3 nucleotide sequence: TGTGCCAGCTGGGACAGGGCCTCCGAGCAGTACTTC. Translated: CASWDRASEQYF.

This clonotype was counted ten times or more. This chain joins TRBV24-1 and TRBJ2-5; D may be TRBD1 (6 bases). The CDR3 has 13 amino acids. Germline V gene data show CDR1 as KGHDR and CDR2 as SFDVKD. V shed 7 bases and J shed 4 bases, with 12 bases lying between them. As DNA, the CDR3 is TGTGCCACCAGCAAACAGGGAGTAGAGACCCAGTACTTC. This encodes CATSKQGVETQYF.

Many counts were recorded for this clonotype. V is TRBV18 and J is TRBJ2-1; 9 bases are a match to TRBD1. V shed 2 bases, J shed 4 bases, and the junction held 3 bases outside the gene matches. Germline CDR1 is KGHSH and CDR2 is LQKENI. The CDR3 totals 15 residues. CDR3: CASSPVTGGYNEQFF. CDR3 in DNA: TGTGCCAGCTCACCAGTGACAGGGGGTTACAATGAGCAGTTCTTC.

This clonotype was picked up a small number of times. V usage is TRBV29-1 and J usage is TRBJ1-3; D gene unclear. Trimming took 2 bases from V and 0 from J, leaving 5 bases between them. The CDR3 has 13 residues. Germline V lookup: CDR1 SQVTM, CDR2 ANQGSEA. CDR3 bases: TGCAGCGTTGAAAATGCCTCTGGAAACACCATATATTTT. It yields the protein CSVENASGNTIYF.

This clonotype was seen at least ten times. The chain recombines TRBV14 with TRBJ2-7; 14 bases are shared with TRBD2. V dropped 5 bases and J dropped 4; count of bases not matched to a gene: 16. This CDR3 has 19 residues. Germline V CDR1 and CDR2: SGHDN, FVKESK. The CDR3: CASSDIPPGTSGRRYEQYF. CDR3 sequence (DNA): TGTGCCAGCAGCGATATACCTCCCGGGACTAGCGGGAGAAGATACGAGCAGTACTTC.

As regards this clonotype: A much larger clone differs from this one at a single base, so this may be a read error. The rearrangement joins TRBV10-3 to TRBJ2-2; TRBD2 might be the D (5 bases). CDR1 is ENHRY and CDR2 is SYGVKD in the germline V gene. CDR3 length equals 13 residues. The DNA for the CDR3 is TGTGCCATCGGCGGGTCGAACACCGGGGAGCTGCTTTTT. Protein product: CAIGGSNTGELLF.

This clonotype occurred many times. The rearrangement links TRBV18 to TRBJ2-7; 9 bases are shared with TRBD1. CDR1 is KGHSH, CDR2 LQKENI, per germline. V lost 3 bases, J lost 3 bases, and 6 bases stayed unmatched. The CDR3 contains 15 residues. CDR3: CASSPRDRDDYEQYF. The CDR3 nucleotides read TGTGCCAGCTCACCCCGGGACAGGGACGACTACGAGCAGTACTTC.

Many counts were recorded for this clonotype. This chain joins TRBV7-8 and TRBJ2-5; 11 nucleotides match TRBD1. CDR1 is SGHVS and CDR2 is FQNEAQ in the germline V gene. The trim removed 4 bases at V and 3 bases at J, leaving 4 bases unmatched. The length of the CDR3 is 15 residues. The CDR3 spells CASSSRDRGEETQYF. The CDR3 DNA is TGTGCCAGCAGCTCACGGGACAGGGGGGAAGAGACCCAGTACTTC.

The rearrangement links TRBV27 to TRBJ2-7, with 8 nucleotides matching TRBD1. The CDR3 totals 16 residues. V lost 4 bases to trimming and J lost 4 bases; unmatched junction nucleotides: 12. Germline CDR1 reads MNHEY; CDR2 reads SMNVEV (reference sequence). This chain's CDR3 is CASSSRTDRGRYEQYF. The CDR3 DNA sequence: TGTGCCAGCAGTTCAAGAACCGACAGGGGAAGGTACGAGCAGTACTTC.

This clonotype was counted at least ten times. This chain joins TRBV28 and TRBJ2-3, with 9 positions matching TRBD2. V lost 3 bases and J lost 3; bases outside the gene matches: 10. Per the germline V gene, CDR1 is MDHEN and CDR2 is SYDVKM. The CDR3 extends over 17 amino acids. The CDR3 DNA follows: TGTGCCAGCAGTTTCAGCGGGGGGCTCGCGTGGACAGATACGCAGTATTTT. Protein sequence: CASSFSGGLAWTDTQYF.

Worth noting for this clonotype: A much larger clone differs from this one at a single base, so this may be a read error. The chain has TRBV29-1 and TRBJ2-6, with unresolved D. The V gene's germline CDR1 is SQVTM and CDR2 ANQGSEA. V dropped 6 bases and J dropped 1 base, with 4 bases sitting between them. The CDR3 runs 12 residues. The CDR3 loop reads CSVESGANVLTF. Written as DNA, the CDR3 is TGCAGCGTCGAGTCTGGGGCCAACGTCCTGACTTTC. The full variable domain, completed using reference TRBV29-1 and TRBJ2-6, is SAVISQKPSRDICQRGTSLTIQCQVDSQVTMMFWYRQQPGQSLTLIATANQGSEATYESGFVIDKFPISRPNLTFSTLTVSNMSPEDSSIYLCSVESGANVLTFGAGSRLTVL.

V gene TRBV19 combines with J gene TRBJ2-3; a weak D match, TRBD1 (6 bases). This CDR3 has 12 amino acids. Germline assignment: CDR1 LNHDA and CDR2 SQIVND (reference sequence). Trimming pared 6 bases from V and 4 bases from J, leaving 8 bases between. For the CDR3, the DNA is TGTGCCAGTAGCACAGGGCCAGATACGCAGTATTTT. It translates to CASSTGPDTQYF.

This clonotype has a handful of counts. The rearrangement uses TRBV12-3 or TRBV12-4 and TRBJ2-2; no reliable D call. Deletions cut 5 bases from V and 9 bases from J, with 7 bases between. This CDR3 is 11 amino acids long. CDR3 sequence (DNA): TGTGCCAGCAGTCTCCGTCGGGAGCTGTTTTTT. Translated: CASSLRRELFF.

The CDR3: CSAGVSGVGGGTEAFF. As DNA, the CDR3 is TGCAGTGCTGGGGTGTCGGGGGTGGGGGGGGGAACTGAAGCTTTCTTT. The chain uses TRBV20-1 and TRBJ1-1, with D perhaps matching TRBD1 (5 bases). This CDR3 has 16 amino acids. Per the germline V gene, CDR1 is DFQATT and CDR2 is SNEGSKA (reference sequence). V was pared by 5 bases and J by 5 bases, with 24 bases between.

This rearrangement joins TRBV11-2 to TRBJ2-2, with 7 bases aligning to TRBD2. The CDR3 length is 15 residues. The germline V gene encodes CDR1 SGHAT and CDR2 FQNNGV. J lost 0 bases, V lost 7 bases, and 5 bases had no gene match. Written as DNA, the CDR3 is TGTGCCAGCATCCCCGGACTAGCGAACACCGGGGAGCTGTTTTTT. Amino acids: CASIPGLANTGELFF.

This clonotype occurred many times. The rearrangement links TRBV11-2 to TRBJ2-1; 7 nucleotides agree with TRBD2. This CDR3 has 15 residues. The germline gives CDR1 SGHAT, CDR2 FQNNGV. With V trimmed by 5 bases and J by 8 bases, 12 bases remained unmatched. This CDR3 is CASSLKREGGDEQFF. CDR3 bases: TGTGCCAGCAGCCTAAAGCGGGAAGGCGGGGATGAGCAGTTCTTC.

This clonotype appeared a few times. This chain links TRBV5-1 with TRBJ2-5; D is possibly TRBD1 (6 bases). The CDR3 contains 15 residues. Germline CDR1 SGHRS, CDR2 YFSETQ. Between the trimmed V and J ends, which lost 0 bases and 3 bases, there was a span of 12 bases. The CDR3 spells CASSLGDTSKETQYF. CDR3 nucleotides: TGCGCCAGCAGCTTGGGGGACACCTCGAAAGAGACCCAGTACTTC.

This rearrangement joins TRBV5-1 to TRBJ2-1; 10 nucleotides line up with TRBD2. Trimming took 4 bases from V and 10 from J; bases not matched to a gene: 11. CDR3 length equals 15 residues. The germline CDR1 and CDR2 sequences are SGHRS and YFSETQ. The CDR3 nucleotides read TGCGCCAGCAGCCCAATAGCGGGAGGACGGCGAGAGCAGTTCTTC. The encoded protein is CASSPIAGGRREQFF.

At least ten counts were recorded for this clonotype. The J gene is TRBJ2-5, the V gene TRBV6-1; tentatively, D is TRBD1 or TRBD2 (6 bases each). Germline lookup yields CDR1 MNHNS and CDR2 SASEGT. This CDR3 comprises 14 residues. V was shortened by 6 bases and J by 5 bases, with 16 bases between the two germline ends. The CDR3 DNA sequence: TGTGCCAGCAGCAGAGGTCGGGGGCGTGAGACCCAGTACTTC. It translates to CASSRGRGRETQYF.

This clonotype came up a few times. V and J are TRBV10-1 and TRBJ2-5; 9 nucleotides line up with TRBD1. Germline CDR1 WNHNN, CDR2 SYGVQD (reference sequence). V shed 2 bases, J shed 2 bases, and the junction held 3 bases outside the gene matches. The CDR3 totals 15 residues. The CDR3 protein is CASSETGGPQETQYF. Written as DNA, the CDR3 is TGCGCCAGCAGTGAGACAGGGGGCCCTCAAGAGACCCAGTACTTC.

In nucleotides, the CDR3 is TGTGCCAGCAGCTCCACAGGTTTAGAGACCCAGTTCTTC. Protein product: CASSSTGLETQFF. The gene calls are TRBV7-3 and TRBJ2-5, with D possibly being TRBD1 (5 bases). The J call is doubtful: the DNA matches TRBJ2-1 better. CDR1 SGHTA and CDR2 FQGTGA come from the germline V gene. The CDR3 extends over 13 amino acids.

V is TRBV7-2 and J is TRBJ2-7, with 13 positions matching TRBD2. J gave up 1 base and V 5 bases, and 8 bases lay outside the gene matches. The CDR3 runs to 17 residues. CDR1 is SGHTA and CDR2 is FQGNSA in the germline V gene. CDR3 amino acids: CASSLGLAGLPSYEQYF. CDR3 DNA: TGTGCCAGCAGCCTGGGACTAGCGGGACTCCCTTCCTACGAGCAGTACTTC.

This clonotype was counted a few times. The DNA of the CDR3 is TGTGCCAGCAGGGAATCCGGCACCGGGGAGCTGTTTTTT. Translation gives CASRESGTGELFF. V gene TRBV7-3 combines with J gene TRBJ2-2; the D is unclear. Germline values: CDR1 SGHTA, CDR2 FQGTGA. The CDR3 length is 13 residues. The V end was cut by 6 bases, the J end by 4 bases, with 9 bases between.

The CDR3 is CASSQAKGQETQYF. The CDR3 DNA is TGTGCCAGCAGCCAAGCAAAAGGGCAAGAGACCCAGTACTTC. The chain uses TRBV14 and TRBJ2-5, with D unresolved. Deletions cut 1 base from V and 2 bases from J, with 8 bases between. CDR1 is SGHDN, CDR2 FVKESK, per germline. CDR3 length: 14 residues.

This clonotype has a handful of counts. The genes are TRBV7-6 and TRBJ1-2; the D is unclear. V was cut by 5 bases and J by 4 bases, with 11 bases left in between. The CDR3 extends over 13 amino acids. Germline V lookup: CDR1 SGHVS, CDR2 FNYEAQ. The CDR3 protein is CASSPRLGYGYTF. The CDR3 region has the DNA TGTGCCAGCAGCCCCCGACTTGGCTATGGCTACACCTTC.

In this sample, this clonotype turned up many times. The J gene is TRBJ1-2, the V gene TRBV28; TRBD1 matches 9 bases. The germline gives CDR1 MDHEN, CDR2 SYDVKM. The CDR3 extends over 16 amino acids. Trimming cost V 5 bases and J 3 bases; bases outside gene matches: 10. This CDR3 is CASSPPGTGRYYGYTF. CDR3 sequence (DNA): TGTGCCAGCAGTCCACCCGGGACAGGGCGGTACTATGGCTACACCTTC.

This clonotype was seen repeatedly, ten times or more. The genes are TRBV5-5 and TRBJ2-5, with 8 bases identical to TRBD2. The length of the CDR3 is 14 residues. V shed 4 bases, J shed 4 bases, and the junction held 6 bases outside the gene matches. The germline gives CDR1 SGHKS, CDR2 YYEKEE (reference sequence). CDR3 sequence reads: CASSPREGRETQYF. CDR3 nucleotide sequence: TGTGCCAGCAGCCCACGGGAGGGCAGAGAGACCCAGTACTTC. The whole variable domain, filled in from reference TRBV5-5 and TRBJ2-5, reads DAGVTQSPTHLIKTRGQQVTLRCSPISGHKSVSWYQQVLGQGPQFIFQYYEKEERGRGNFPDRFSARQFPNYSSELNVNALLLGDSALYLCASSPREGRETQYFGPGTRLLVL.

This clonotype occurred a few times. This rearrangement joins TRBV20-1 to TRBJ1-3, with no clear D. The germline V gene has CDR1 DFQATT and CDR2 SNEGSKA (reference sequence). The CDR3 loop spans 13 amino acids. In nucleotides, the CDR3 is TGCAGCGCGGCAGGAAACTCTGGAAACACCATATATTTT. Translating it yields CSAAGNSGNTIYF.

In its sample, this clonotype was seen many times. The chain has TRBV6-1 and TRBJ1-1; 8 bases fit TRBD1. V dropped 5 bases and J dropped 8; count of bases not matched to a gene: 7. CDR3 length equals 13 residues. Germline loops: CDR1 MNHNS, CDR2 SASEGT. In DNA form, the CDR3 reads TGTGCCAGCAGTCCAAACAGGGGGTACGAAGCTTTCTTT. This codes for CASSPNRGYEAFF.

The chain is built from TRBV11-2 and TRBJ1-5; maybe TRBD1 (6 bases). Per germline, CDR1 SGHAT and CDR2 FQNNGV. The CDR3 runs to 15 residues. The V end lost 6 bases, the J end lost 6 bases, and 18 bases lay between the germline ends. CDR3 sequence: CASSRGRGTSQPQHF. As DNA, the CDR3 is TGTGCCAGCAGTCGGGGCAGGGGCACATCTCAGCCCCAGCATTTT.

This clonotype has a handful of counts. The chain is built from TRBV6-7 and TRBJ2-1, with D hard to call. TRBV6-7 is labeled an ORF, and its function is uncertain. V lost 2 bases, J lost 5 bases, and 13 bases lay in between. The CDR3 consists of 15 residues. CDR3 nucleotides: TGTGCCAGCAGTTACCACGGACCCATTCACAATGAGCAGTTCTTC. Protein sequence: CASSYHGPIHNEQFF.